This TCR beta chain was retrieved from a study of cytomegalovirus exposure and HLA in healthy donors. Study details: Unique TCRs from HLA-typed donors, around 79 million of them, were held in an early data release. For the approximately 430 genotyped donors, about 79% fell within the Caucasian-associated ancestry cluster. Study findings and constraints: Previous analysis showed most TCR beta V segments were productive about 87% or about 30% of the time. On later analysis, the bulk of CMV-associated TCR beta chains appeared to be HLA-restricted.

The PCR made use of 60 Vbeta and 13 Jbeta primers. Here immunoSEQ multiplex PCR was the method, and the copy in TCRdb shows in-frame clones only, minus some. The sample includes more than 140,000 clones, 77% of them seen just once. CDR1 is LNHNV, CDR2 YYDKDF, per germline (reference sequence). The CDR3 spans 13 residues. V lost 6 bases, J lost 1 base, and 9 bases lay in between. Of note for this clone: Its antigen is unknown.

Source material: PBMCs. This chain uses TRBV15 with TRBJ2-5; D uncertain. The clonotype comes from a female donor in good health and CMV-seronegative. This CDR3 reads CATRSVPQETQYF. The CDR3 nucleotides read TGTGCCACCAGATCGGTCCCCCAAGAGACCCAGTACTTC.